These T cell receptor beta chains were read from a single sample in a study of T cells after yellow fever vaccination. TCRdb reprocessed the 5' RACE reads via MiXCR and lists one record per CDR3 protein. The sample holds a few hundred thousand distinct CDR3 sequences, approximately 4% seen once. Sequencing used PBMCs, obtained 5 days after the yellow fever booster vaccination. Every receptor here comes from a man younger than 35 who received the YFV17D yellow fever vaccine. Both conserved end residues are part of each CDR3. Each record gives: V gene, D gene, J gene, clone size, CDR3 DNA, CDR3 protein. A D gene is named only where the DNA matches it firmly. The size field is filled for only some rows; it gives once, few, many or a size class.

TRBV2,TRBD2,TRBJ2-2,few,TGTGCCAGCAGTGAAGGCCAGGGAGGGACCGGGGAGCTGTTTTTT,CASSEGQGGTGELFF
TRBV4-3,TRBD2,TRBJ2-4,-,TGCGCCAGCAGCCGGGGAGGGGCCAAAAACATTCAGTACTTC,CASSRGGAKNIQYF
TRBV6-2/TRBV6-3,TRBD1,TRBJ1-5,many,TGTGCCAGCAGGTGGACAGGGGGAAGTCAGCCCCAGCATTTT,CASRWTGGSQPQHF
TRBV4-1,-,TRBJ1-1,-,TGCGCCAGCAGCCAAGCAGGAACCAACACTGAAGCTTTCTTT,CASSQAGTNTEAFF
TRBV10-3,-,TRBJ1-2,-,TGTGCCATCAGTGAGTCATTGACCTCCTATGGCTACACCTTC,CAISESLTSYGYTF
TRBV30,-,TRBJ2-1,-,TGTGCCTGGAGACTCGGGGGGCCTCAGTTCTTC,CAWRLGGPQFF
TRBV12-3/TRBV12-4,-,TRBJ2-7,-,TGTGCCAGCAGTTCCCTAGGCGATCACTACGAGCAGTACTTC,CASSSLGDHYEQYF
TRBV6-5,-,TRBJ2-1,-,TGTGCCAGCAGTTACCCTGGGAGCTCCTACAATGAGCAGTTCTTC,CASSYPGSSYNEQFF
TRBV25-1,TRBD1,TRBJ1-2,-,TGTGCCAGCAGTGAATTCCGTACAGGGGTAGATGGCTACACCTTC,CASSEFRTGVDGYTF
TRBV12-3/TRBV12-4,TRBD1,TRBJ1-5,few,TGTGCCAGCACGGGCCTGGGACAGGGCGGCCAGCCCCAGCATTTT,CASTGLGQGGQPQHF
TRBV4-1,TRBD2,TRBJ2-1,-,TGCGCCAGCAGCCAACCGGGGGGGCTGCATGAGCAGTTCTTC,CASSQPGGLHEQFF
TRBV7-9,TRBD2,TRBJ2-3,-,TGTGCCAGCAGCTTCCTAGCGGGGGTACCAGATACGCAGTATTTT,CASSFLAGVPDTQYF
TRBV6-2/TRBV6-3,-,TRBJ1-1,-,TGTGCCAGCAGTTACCTTACAGCTCCCACAGAAGCTTTCTTT,CASSYLTAPTEAFF
TRBV7-9,-,TRBJ1-5,few,TGTGCCAGCAGCTTAGGGGCTGGTATCTGGGGCCACAATCAGCCCCAGCATTTT,CASSLGAGIWGHNQPQHF
TRBV5-4,-,TRBJ2-5,few,TGTGCCAGCAGCTTGGTTTCGGGAAAGCAAGAGACCCAGTACTTC,CASSLVSGKQETQYF
TRBV7-2,-,TRBJ2-2,-,TGTGCCAGCAGCCTGATGGTACTCGGGACCGGGGAGCTGTTTTTT,CASSLMVLGTGELFF
TRBV12-3/TRBV12-4,-,TRBJ2-5,few,TGTGCCAGCAGACGCGACAGTGGAGGAGAGACCCAGTACTTC,CASRRDSGGETQYF
TRBV5-1,-,TRBJ2-3,many,TGCGCCAGCAGTCGTACGGTAGCGGATAGCACAGATACGCAGTATTTT,CASSRTVADSTDTQYF
TRBV10-3,TRBD2,TRBJ2-3,many,TGTGCCATCAGTGAGCGGGGGGGCTTCACAGATACGCAGTATTTT,CAISERGGFTDTQYF
TRBV6-5,TRBD1,TRBJ1-1,few,TGTGCCAGCAGGCGACAGGGGACTGCTGAAGCTTTCTTT,CASRRQGTAEAFF
TRBV4-3,TRBD2,TRBJ2-7,-,TGCGCCAGCAGTTCCGGACCGGGACTAGCGGCTCCCGAGCAGTACTTC,CASSSGPGLAAPEQYF
TRBV7-8,-,TRBJ2-1,many,TGTGCCAGCAGCCGATCCGCAAATGAGCAGTTCTTC,CASSRSANEQFF
TRBV27,TRBD2,TRBJ2-5,few,TGTGCCAGCAGTCTGTTGGGGGGGACGGAGGGAGAGACCCAGTACTTC,CASSLLGGTEGETQYF
TRBV4-1,-,TRBJ1-6,many,TGCGCCAGCAGCCCAAGATCAGTGGATTCACCCCTCCACTTT,CASSPRSVDSPLHF
TRBV4-2,-,TRBJ1-3,few,TGTGCCAGCAGCCGGGGGGCCCCTCCTGGAAACACCATATATTTT,CASSRGAPPGNTIYF
TRBV5-5,-,TRBJ1-5,few,TGTGCCAGCAGCCAATCCAGAATCGATAGCAATCAGCCCCAGCATTTT,CASSQSRIDSNQPQHF